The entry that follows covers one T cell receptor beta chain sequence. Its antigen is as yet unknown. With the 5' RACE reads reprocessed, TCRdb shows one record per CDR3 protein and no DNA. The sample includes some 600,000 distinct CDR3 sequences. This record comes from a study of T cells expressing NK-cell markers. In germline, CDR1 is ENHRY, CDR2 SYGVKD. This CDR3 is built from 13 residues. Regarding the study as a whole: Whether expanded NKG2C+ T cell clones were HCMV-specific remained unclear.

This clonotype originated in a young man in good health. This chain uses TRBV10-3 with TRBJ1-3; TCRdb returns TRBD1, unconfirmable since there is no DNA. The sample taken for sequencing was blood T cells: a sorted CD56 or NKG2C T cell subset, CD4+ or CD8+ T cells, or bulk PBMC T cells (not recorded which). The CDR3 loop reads CAIRQPGGNTIYF.